Shown below are 31 T cell receptor beta chains from a single sample sequenced in a study of blood T cell repertoires in COVID-19. Sequencing was performed with immunoSEQ multiplex PCR; in TCRdb, only in-frame clones are kept and a portion is missing. Found here are about 250,000 clones, roughly 88% of them singletons; the top ten hold roughly 6.8%. The sequenced material came from peripheral blood. Receptors were obtained from a woman in her twenties or thirties with COVID-19, enrolled during active disease.

There are a few counts of this clone. V gene TRBV13 combines with J gene TRBJ2-2; D is possibly TRBD1 (5 bases). Looked up from germline, CDR1 is PRHDT and CDR2 is FYEKMQ (reference sequence). V was clipped by 0 bases and J by 6 bases, with 11 bases between them. The CDR3 covers 15 residues. The CDR3 sequence: CASSLGGRVPGELFF. CDR3 sequence (DNA): TGTGCCAGCAGCTTAGGGGGCAGGGTGCCCGGGGAGCTGTTTTTT.

The rearrangement joins TRBV18 to TRBJ1-4; 8 nucleotides match TRBD1. With 3 bases clipped from V and 0 bases from J, the junction kept 9 bases outside the gene matches. Per the germline V gene, CDR1 is KGHSH and CDR2 is LQKENI. This CDR3 has 18 amino acids. The CDR3 region has the DNA TGTGCCAGCTCACCTAGAGGACAGGGCGTTGCAACTAATGAAAAACTGTTTTTT. It is translated as CASSPRGQGVATNEKLFF.

This clone was observed once. The rearrangement joins TRBV27 to TRBJ2-3; 11 nucleotides match TRBD2. Germline V gene sequence: CDR1 MNHEY, CDR2 SMNVEV (reference sequence). This CDR3 has 16 amino acids. V was clipped by 7 bases and J by 6 bases; unmatched bases: 12. The CDR3 nucleotides are TGTGCCAGCAATTGGCTTAGCGGGGGGGCTCCGGATACGCAGTATTTT. Translation: CASNWLSGGAPDTQYF.

The chain recombines TRBV2 with TRBJ2-1, with 11 bases identical to TRBD2. The CDR3 sequence is 15 residues long. The V and J ends lost 6 bases and 4 bases, in that order; junction bases with no gene match: 5. CDR1 and CDR2 (germline): SNHLY, FYNNEI. The CDR3 DNA is TGTGCCAGCAGCGATACTAGCGGGGGTTACAATGAGCAGTTCTTC. Amino acids: CASSDTSGGYNEQFF.

This clone was detected once. This chain connects TRBV18 to TRBJ2-7, with a possible D match to TRBD2 (7 bases). CDR1 and CDR2 (germline): KGHSH, LQKENI. This CDR3 region has 15 residues. The germline V and J ends were trimmed by 4 bases and 4 bases, with 17 bases remaining between them. For the CDR3, the DNA is TGTGCCAGCTCACGAGGGGGGGGCCTTGCGTACGAGCAGTACTTC. This encodes CASSRGGGLAYEQYF. Filled out from reference TRBV18 and TRBJ2-7, the complete variable domain reads NAGVMQNPRHLVRRRGQEARLRCSPMKGHSHVYWYRQLPEEGLKFMVYLQKENIIDESGMPKERFSAEFPKEGPSILRIQQVVRGDSAAYFCASSRGGGLAYEQYFGPGTRLTVT.

The chain links TRBV2 to TRBJ2-1, with D possibly TRBD1 on 5 matching bases. Germline V gene lookup returns CDR1 SNHLY and CDR2 FYNNEI. The CDR3 contains 13 residues. Trimming removed 8 bases from V and 3 bases from J, with 11 bases in between. In nucleotides, the CDR3 is TGTGCCAGCGACGGGCAGGGCTACAATGAGCAGTTCTTC. Its protein product is CASDGQGYNEQFF.

The chain combines TRBV4-3 with TRBJ2-1, with D perhaps TRBD2 (5 bases). The V gene's germline CDR1 is LGHNA and CDR2 YSLEER. The V end was cut by 4 bases, the J end by 8 bases, with 18 bases between. This CDR3 comprises 15 residues. In nucleotides, the CDR3 is TGCGCCAGCAGCCCGTCGTGGAGGACCTCAGATGAGCAGTTCTTC. It codes for CASSPSWRTSDEQFF.

The V and J genes are TRBV4-2 and TRBJ2-3; TRBD1 aligns across 7 bases. CDR1 and CDR2 (germline): LGHNA, YNFKEQ. Trimming at V came to 4 bases and at J to 7 bases, leaving 5 bases not matched to a gene. This CDR3 spans 13 amino acids. The CDR3 region has the DNA TGTGCCAGCAGCCCAGGGGGTAGTTATACGCAGTATTTT. Its translation: CASSPGGSYTQYF.

The chain recombines TRBV11-3 with TRBJ2-1; 8 nucleotides match TRBD2. Losses at the gene ends were 2 bases for V and 7 bases for J; bases not matched to a gene: 10. Germline V gene lookup returns CDR1 SGHNT and CDR2 YENEEA. CDR3 size: 16 residues. CDR3 nucleotides: TGTGCCAGCAGCTTAATACCGCTAGCGGGTAGAAATGAGCAGTTCTTC. Its translation is CASSLIPLAGRNEQFF.

This rearrangement joins TRBV5-1 to TRBJ2-3; 10 nucleotides line up with TRBD2. CDR1 is SGHRS and CDR2 is YFSETQ in the germline V gene. The length of the CDR3 is 14 residues. V lost 4 bases to trimming and J lost 6 bases; unmatched junction nucleotides: 5. The CDR3 here is CASSLNSGGDTQYF. The CDR3, as DNA: TGCGCCAGCAGCCTAAATAGCGGGGGGGATACGCAGTATTTT.

V and J are TRBV18 and TRBJ2-3; 13 bases agree with TRBD2. Germline CDR1 KGHSH, CDR2 LQKENI. V gave up 6 bases and J gave up 14 bases; unmatched junction bases: 17. CDR3 size: 16 residues. This CDR3 reads CASSNIDGLAGDPGYF. The CDR3 region has the DNA TGTGCCAGCTCTAATATAGATGGACTAGCGGGGGACCCGGGGTATTTT.

The chain links TRBV2 to TRBJ1-5; D may be TRBD1 (6 bases). The germline CDR1 and CDR2 sequences are SNHLY and FYNNEI. The CDR3 is 15 residues long. The germline V and J ends were trimmed by 4 bases and 1 base, with 11 bases remaining between them. The CDR3 nucleotides are TGTGCCAGCAGTGGAAACGGACAGAGCAATCAGCCCCAGCATTTT. It translates to CASSGNGQSNQPQHF.

The chain employs TRBV6-4 and TRBJ2-2; 12 bases map to TRBD1. CDR1 and CDR2 (germline): MRHNA, SNTAGT. Losses at the gene ends were 3 bases for V and 9 bases for J; bases not matched to a gene: 2. This CDR3 is 14 amino acids long. In nucleotides, the CDR3 is TGTGCCAGCAGTGAGGGACAGGGGGCCTGGGAGCTGTTTTTT. It translates to CASSEGQGAWELFF.

This chain connects TRBV9 to TRBJ2-3, with 9 bases aligning to TRBD1. The CDR3 length is 17 residues. V dropped 0 bases and J dropped 9; count of bases not matched to a gene: 14. Per germline, CDR1 SGDLS and CDR2 YYNGEE. This CDR3 is CASSVGLRTGAPQTQYF. The DNA of the CDR3 is TGTGCCAGCAGCGTAGGTTTGCGGACAGGGGCGCCCCAAACGCAGTATTTT.

The J gene is TRBJ1-1, the V gene TRBV3-1 (or the pseudogene TRBV3-2), with TRBD1 matching 7 bases. With 4 bases clipped from V and 6 bases from J, the junction kept 17 bases outside the gene matches. Germline loops: CDR1 LGHDT, CDR2 YNNKEL (reference sequence). The CDR3 consists of 17 residues. The CDR3 sequence: CASSPSGGGVGVSEAFF. Here the CDR3 DNA reads TGTGCCAGCAGCCCGTCGGGAGGGGGCGTGGGGGTGTCTGAAGCTTTCTTT.

This clone showed up just a few times. The chain joins TRBV10-3 to TRBJ2-1; 8 bases fit TRBD2. The V segment lost 8 bases and the J segment 0 bases; nucleotides outside the gene matches: 15. Germline assignment: CDR1 ENHRY and CDR2 SYGVKD. CDR3 length: 18 amino acids. The CDR3: CAIGTLALSGISYNEQFF. CDR3 in DNA: TGTGCCATCGGGACCCTGGCTCTTAGCGGGATCTCCTACAATGAGCAGTTCTTC.

This clone showed up just a few times. The chain combines TRBV9 with TRBJ2-3; D ambiguous. Germline CDR1 is SGDLS and CDR2 is YYNGEE. V lost 1 base and J 3 bases, leaving 6 bases between the germline ends. The CDR3 sequence is 13 residues long. Written as DNA, the CDR3 is TGTGCCAGCAGCGTAATCTCGACAGATACGCAGTATTTT. Amino acids: CASSVISTDTQYF.

The V and J genes are TRBV11-2 and TRBJ1-2; D is perhaps TRBD1 (6 bases). Trimming removed 6 bases at V and 2 bases at J, with 10 bases between. This CDR3 region has 13 residues. Germline V gives CDR1 SGHAT, CDR2 FQNNGV. The CDR3 nucleotides read TGTGCCAGCAGTTCTGGGACAAACTATGGCTACACCTTC. Translated, it gives CASSSGTNYGYTF.

J is TRBJ1-2 and V is TRBV6-6; D gene uncertain. The CDR3 has 13 amino acids. CDR1 and CDR2 (germline): MNHNY, SVGAGI (reference sequence). Trimming stripped 4 bases from V and 0 bases from J, with 6 bases between. CDR3 loop: CASSSGPNYGYTF. The CDR3 nucleotides read TGTGCCAGCAGTTCGGGTCCTAACTATGGCTACACCTTC.

The chain links TRBV5-1 to TRBJ1-3; 7 nucleotides match TRBD1. Trimming at V came to 0 bases and at J to 3 bases, leaving 6 bases not matched to a gene. From germline, CDR1 is SGHRS and CDR2 YFSETQ. This CDR3 has 16 amino acids. CDR3 residues: CASSLEGTVSGNTIYF. The CDR3, as DNA: TGCGCCAGCAGCTTGGAAGGGACAGTCAGTGGAAACACCATATATTTT.

This chain connects TRBV5-4 to TRBJ2-7; tentatively, D is TRBD1 (6 bases). Germline values: CDR1 SGHNT, CDR2 YYREEE (reference sequence). The CDR3 has 13 amino acids. The ends were cut back, 3 bases at V and 4 bases at J, with 11 bases in the middle. The CDR3 DNA is TGTGCCAGCAGCTCCGATACAGGGTACGAGCAGTACTTC. Translated, it gives CASSSDTGYEQYF.

The J gene is TRBJ1-4, the V gene TRBV3-1 (or the pseudogene TRBV3-2); tentatively, D is TRBD1 (6 bases). Trimming took off 8 bases at V and 6 bases at J, with 16 bases between the two ends. The CDR3 sequence is 14 residues long. CDR1 is LGHDT and CDR2 is YNNKEL in the germline V gene (reference sequence). The CDR3 nucleotides read TGTGCCAGCTGCCCCCAGGGGAAGGATGAAAAACTGTTTTTT. This codes for CASCPQGKDEKLFF.

V and J are TRBV19 and TRBJ2-7; 8 bases agree with TRBD1. Germline V gene sequence: CDR1 LNHDA, CDR2 SQIVND (reference sequence). With V trimmed by 4 bases and J by 7 bases, 6 bases remained unmatched. The length of the CDR3 is 13 residues. CDR3 region: CASSRTGRSEQYV. The DNA of the CDR3 is TGTGCCAGTAGTAGGACAGGGAGGTCAGAGCAGTACGTC.

The V call is TRBV27, the J call TRBJ2-5; D call uncertain. V shed 2 bases and J shed 4 bases, with 8 bases lying between them. The CDR3 length is 13 residues. The germline V gene encodes CDR1 MNHEY and CDR2 SMNVEV (reference sequence). Written as DNA, the CDR3 is TGTGCCAGCAGTTTAGAAGGCGGAGAGACCCAGTACTTC. This gives the protein CASSLEGGETQYF.

This clone was seen once. The V call is TRBV15, the J call TRBJ2-1; 11 nucleotides align to TRBD2. The junction had 5 bases not matched to a gene; V was cut back by 0 bases and J by 10 bases. Germline assignment: CDR1 LNHNV and CDR2 YYDKDF (reference sequence). The CDR3 runs to 15 residues. DNA for the CDR3: TGTGCCACCAGCAGAGAAACTAGCGGGAGTGGGGAGCAGTTCTTC. This translates into CATSRETSGSGEQFF.

This chain links TRBV11-3 with TRBJ2-7, with a tentative D call TRBD2 (5 bases). V shed 5 bases and J shed 2 bases, with 13 bases lying between them. Germline-derived CDR1 and CDR2 are SGHNT and YENEEA. The CDR3 length is 14 residues. CDR3 sequence: CASSPVAGAYEQYV. The DNA of the CDR3 is TGTGCCAGCAGCCCCGTTGCCGGGGCCTACGAGCAGTACGTC.

On this clone: Different DNA sequences within this sample yield the same CDR3. This chain links TRBV13 with TRBJ1-1, with 9 bases identical to TRBD1. V lost 5 bases, J lost 3 bases, and 4 bases stayed unmatched. This CDR3 spans 14 amino acids. The V gene's germline CDR1 is PRHDT and CDR2 FYEKMQ (reference sequence). For the CDR3, the DNA is TGTGCCAGCAGCCTGGGACAGGGAGACACTGAAGCTTTCTTT. Translating gives CASSLGQGDTEAFF.

The chain has TRBV7-9 and TRBJ1-2; D gene ambiguous. Germline lookup yields CDR1 SEHNR and CDR2 FQNEAQ (reference sequence). This CDR3 region has 15 residues. Deletions cut 5 bases from V and 8 bases from J, with 21 bases between. CDR3 sequence: CASSPLHEGKRGYTF. The CDR3 DNA follows: TGTGCCAGCAGCCCCCTGCATGAGGGAAAGCGCGGCTACACCTTC. Filled out from reference TRBV7-9 and TRBJ1-2, the complete variable domain reads DTGVSQNPRHKITKRGQNVTFRCDPISEHNRLYWYRQTLGQGPEFLTYFQNEAQLEKSRLLSDRFSAERPKGSFSTLEIQRTEQGDSAMYLCASSPLHEGKRGYTFGSGTRLTVV.

V gene TRBV11-2 combines with J gene TRBJ1-4; the match to TRBD1 covers 9 bases. The CDR3 is 14 residues long. Losses at the gene ends were 5 bases for V and 8 bases for J; bases not matched to a gene: 6. CDR1 and CDR2 from the germline V gene are SGHAT and FQNNGV. The CDR3: CASSVDRGREKLFF. CDR3 DNA sequence: TGTGCCAGCAGCGTTGACAGGGGGAGGGAAAAACTGTTTTTT. Using reference TRBV11-2 and TRBJ1-4 for the parts outside the CDR3, the full variable domain is EAGVAQSPRYKIIEKRQSVAFWCNPISGHATLYWYQQILGQGPKLLIQFQNNGVVDDSQLPKDRFSAERLKGVDSTLKIQPAKLEDSAVYLCASSVDRGREKLFFGSGTQLSVL.

The rearrangement links TRBV4-2 to TRBJ2-2, with TRBD1 identical over 7 bases. Per the germline V gene, CDR1 is LGHNA and CDR2 is YNFKEQ. V was pared by 1 base and J by 3 bases, with 5 bases of the junction left unmatched. This CDR3 contains 16 residues. In DNA, the CDR3 is TGTGCCAGCAGCCAAGGCCCAGACAGGGACACCGGGGAGCTGTTTTTT. The encoded protein is CASSQGPDRDTGELFF.

This chain uses TRBV7-8 with TRBJ1-1; D is undetermined. CDR3 length: 14 amino acids. The V and J ends lost 5 bases and 4 bases respectively, with 14 bases between them. CDR1 is SGHVS and CDR2 is FQNEAQ in the germline V gene. In DNA form, the CDR3 reads TGTGCCAGCAGCATCGAAAGAGGTGGCACTGAAGCTTTCTTT. It yields the protein CASSIERGGTEAFF.